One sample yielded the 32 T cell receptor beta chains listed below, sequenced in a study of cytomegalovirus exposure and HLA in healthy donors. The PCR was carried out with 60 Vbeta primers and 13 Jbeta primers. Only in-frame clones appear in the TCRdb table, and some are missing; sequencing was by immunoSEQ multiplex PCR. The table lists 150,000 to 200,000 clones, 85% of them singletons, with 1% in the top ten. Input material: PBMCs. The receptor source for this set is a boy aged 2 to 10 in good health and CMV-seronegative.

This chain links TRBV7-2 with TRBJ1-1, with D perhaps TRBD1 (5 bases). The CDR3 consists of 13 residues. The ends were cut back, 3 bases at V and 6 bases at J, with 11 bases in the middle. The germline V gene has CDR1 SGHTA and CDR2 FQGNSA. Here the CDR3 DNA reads TGTGCCAGCAGCTTTACCAGGGATGCTGAAGCTTTCTTT. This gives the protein CASSFTRDAEAFF. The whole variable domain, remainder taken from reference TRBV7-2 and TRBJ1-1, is GAGVSQSPSNKVTEKGKDVELRCDPISGHTALYWYRQSLGQGLEFLIYFQGNSAPDKSGLPSDRFSAERTGGSVSTLTIQRTQQEDSAVYLCASSFTRDAEAFFGQGTRLTVV.

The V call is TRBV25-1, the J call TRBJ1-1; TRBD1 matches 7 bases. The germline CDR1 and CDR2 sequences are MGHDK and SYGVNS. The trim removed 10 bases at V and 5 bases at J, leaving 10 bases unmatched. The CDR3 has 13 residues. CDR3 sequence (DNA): TGTGCCACCCAAAATGACAGGGATACTGAAGCTTTCTTT. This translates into CATQNDRDTEAFF.

The CDR3 reads CASSLGLAGGQETQYF. DNA of the CDR3: TGCGCCAGCAGCTTGGGACTAGCGGGGGGTCAAGAGACCCAGTACTTC. V and J are TRBV5-1 and TRBJ2-5; the match to TRBD2 covers 13 bases. The CDR3 extends over 16 amino acids. With 0 bases clipped from V and 2 bases from J, the junction kept 1 base outside the gene matches. Germline CDR1 is SGHRS and CDR2 is YFSETQ.

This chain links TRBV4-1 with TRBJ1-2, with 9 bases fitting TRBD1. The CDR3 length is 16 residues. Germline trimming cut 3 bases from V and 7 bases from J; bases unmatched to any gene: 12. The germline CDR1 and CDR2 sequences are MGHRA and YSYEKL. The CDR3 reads CASSQGTGTTSVGYTF. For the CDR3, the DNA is TGCGCCAGCAGCCAGGGGACAGGGACGACTTCGGTTGGCTACACCTTC.

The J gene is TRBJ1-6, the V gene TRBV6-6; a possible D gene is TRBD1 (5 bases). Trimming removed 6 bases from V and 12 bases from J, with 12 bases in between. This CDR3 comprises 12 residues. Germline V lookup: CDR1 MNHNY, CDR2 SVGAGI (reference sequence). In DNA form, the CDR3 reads TGTGCCAGCAGCCCCCCCGACAGACCCCTCCACTTT. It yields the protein CASSPPDRPLHF.

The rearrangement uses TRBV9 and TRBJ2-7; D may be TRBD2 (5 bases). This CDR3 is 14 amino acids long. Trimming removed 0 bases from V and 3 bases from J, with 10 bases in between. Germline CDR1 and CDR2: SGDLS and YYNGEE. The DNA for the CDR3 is TGTGCCAGCAGCGTAGAGCTGGGGAGCTACGAGCAGTACTTC. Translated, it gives CASSVELGSYEQYF. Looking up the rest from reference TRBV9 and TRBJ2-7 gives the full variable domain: DSGVTQTPKHLITATGQRVTLRCSPRSGDLSVYWYQQSLDQGLQFLIQYYNGEERAKGNILERFSAQQFPDLHSELNLSSLELGDSALYFCASSVELGSYEQYFGPGTRLTVT.

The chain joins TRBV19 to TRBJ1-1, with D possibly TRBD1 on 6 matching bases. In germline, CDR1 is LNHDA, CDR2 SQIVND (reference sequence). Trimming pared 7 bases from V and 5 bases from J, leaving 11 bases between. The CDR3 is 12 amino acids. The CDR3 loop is CASNRDGTEAFF. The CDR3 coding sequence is TGTGCCAGTAACAGGGATGGGACTGAAGCTTTCTTT.

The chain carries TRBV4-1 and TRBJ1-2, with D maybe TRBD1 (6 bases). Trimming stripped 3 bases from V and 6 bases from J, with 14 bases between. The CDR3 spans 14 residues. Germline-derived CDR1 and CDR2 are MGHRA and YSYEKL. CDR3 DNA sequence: TGCGCCAGCAGCCACCCCCTAGGGGGAGATGGCTACACCTTC. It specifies CASSHPLGGDGYTF.

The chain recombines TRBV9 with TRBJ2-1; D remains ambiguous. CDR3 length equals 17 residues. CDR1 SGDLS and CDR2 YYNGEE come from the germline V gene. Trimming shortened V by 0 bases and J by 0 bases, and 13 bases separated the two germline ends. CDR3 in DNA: TGTGCCAGCAGCGTAGCTGCGCAGAGGAGCTCCTACAATGAGCAGTTCTTC. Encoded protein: CASSVAAQRSSYNEQFF.

CDR3 sequence: CASSLGQGASQPQHF. The CDR3 DNA reads TGTGCCAGCAGTCTGGGACAGGGGGCGAGTCAGCCCCAGCATTTT. The rearrangement joins TRBV6-5 to TRBJ1-5; 12 bases line up with TRBD1. Per the germline V gene, CDR1 is MNHEY and CDR2 is SVGAGI. The CDR3 runs to 15 residues. With V trimmed by 5 bases and J by 6 bases, 5 bases remained unmatched.

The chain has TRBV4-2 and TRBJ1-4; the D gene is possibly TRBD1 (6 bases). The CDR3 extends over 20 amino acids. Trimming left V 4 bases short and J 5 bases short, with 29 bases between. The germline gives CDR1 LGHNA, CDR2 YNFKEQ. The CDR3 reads CASSRTRTALNTGENEKLFF. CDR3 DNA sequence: TGTGCCAGCAGCCGGACCCGGACAGCGTTAAACACCGGAGAGAATGAAAAACTGTTTTTT.

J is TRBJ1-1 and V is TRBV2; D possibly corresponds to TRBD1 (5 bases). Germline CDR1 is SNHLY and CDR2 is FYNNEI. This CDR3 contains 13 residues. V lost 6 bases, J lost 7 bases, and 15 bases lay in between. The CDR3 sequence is CASRGAHMGEAFF. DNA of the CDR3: TGTGCCAGCAGAGGGGCCCACATGGGTGAAGCTTTCTTT.

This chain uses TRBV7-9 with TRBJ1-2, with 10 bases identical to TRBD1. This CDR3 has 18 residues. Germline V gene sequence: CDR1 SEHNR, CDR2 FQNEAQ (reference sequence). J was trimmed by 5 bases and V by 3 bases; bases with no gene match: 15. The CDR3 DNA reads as TGTGCCAGCAGCTTGAGTGCCCTCCAACCGGGACAGGGGTATGGCTACACCTTC. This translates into CASSLSALQPGQGYGYTF.

The CDR3 loop reads CASTGRLDEAFF. For the CDR3, the DNA is TGTGCCAGCACAGGGCGCCTCGATGAAGCTTTCTTT. The chain combines TRBV28 with TRBJ1-1; tentatively, D is TRBD1 (5 bases). Germline V gives CDR1 MDHEN, CDR2 SYDVKM. The CDR3 runs to 12 residues. Trimming cost V 7 bases and J 7 bases, with 13 bases left between them.

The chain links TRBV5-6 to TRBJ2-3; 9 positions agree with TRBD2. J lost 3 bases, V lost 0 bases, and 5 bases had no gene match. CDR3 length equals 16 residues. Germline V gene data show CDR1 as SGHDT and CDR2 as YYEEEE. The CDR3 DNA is TGTGCCAGCAGCTTGGTGGGGACTAGCTTGACAGATACGCAGTATTTT. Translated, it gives CASSLVGTSLTDTQYF.

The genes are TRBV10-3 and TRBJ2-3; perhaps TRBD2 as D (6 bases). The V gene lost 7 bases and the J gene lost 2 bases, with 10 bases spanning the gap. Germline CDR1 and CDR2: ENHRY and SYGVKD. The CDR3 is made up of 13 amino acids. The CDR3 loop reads CAIKGLDTDTQYF. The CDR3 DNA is TGTGCCATCAAGGGACTGGACACAGATACGCAGTATTTT.

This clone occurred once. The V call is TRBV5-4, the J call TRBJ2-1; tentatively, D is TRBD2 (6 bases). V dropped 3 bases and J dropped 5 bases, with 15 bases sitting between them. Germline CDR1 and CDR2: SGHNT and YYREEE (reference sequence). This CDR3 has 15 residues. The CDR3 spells CASSSGTPLDNEQFF. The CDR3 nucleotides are TGTGCCAGCAGCTCTGGGACTCCTTTAGACAATGAGCAGTTCTTC.

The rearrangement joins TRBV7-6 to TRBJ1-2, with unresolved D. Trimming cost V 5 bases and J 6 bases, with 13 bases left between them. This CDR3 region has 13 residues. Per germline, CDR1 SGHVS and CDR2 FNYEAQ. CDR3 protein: CASSEVNRDGYTF. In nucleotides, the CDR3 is TGTGCCAGCAGCGAGGTAAATCGTGATGGCTACACCTTC.

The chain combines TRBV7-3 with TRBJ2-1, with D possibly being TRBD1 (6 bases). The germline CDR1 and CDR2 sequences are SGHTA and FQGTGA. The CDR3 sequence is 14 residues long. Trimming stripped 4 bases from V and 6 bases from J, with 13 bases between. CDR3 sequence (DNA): TGTGCCAGCAGCTCCCGAGACAGGCGCAATGAGCAGTTCTTC. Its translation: CASSSRDRRNEQFF.

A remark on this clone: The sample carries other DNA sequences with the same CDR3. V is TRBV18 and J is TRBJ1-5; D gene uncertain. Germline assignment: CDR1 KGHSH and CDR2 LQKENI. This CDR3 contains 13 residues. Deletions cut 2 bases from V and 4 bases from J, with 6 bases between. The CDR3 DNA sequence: TGTGCCAGCTCACCATCCGGGAATCAGCCCCAGCATTTT. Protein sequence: CASSPSGNQPQHF.

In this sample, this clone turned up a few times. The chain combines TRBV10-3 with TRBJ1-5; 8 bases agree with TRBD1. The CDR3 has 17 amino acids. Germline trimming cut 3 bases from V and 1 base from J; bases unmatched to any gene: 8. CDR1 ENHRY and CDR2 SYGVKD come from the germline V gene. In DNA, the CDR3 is TGTGCCATCAGTGACAGGGGGCGAGAGTCGAGCAATCAGCCCCAGCATTTT. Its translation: CAISDRGRESSNQPQHF.

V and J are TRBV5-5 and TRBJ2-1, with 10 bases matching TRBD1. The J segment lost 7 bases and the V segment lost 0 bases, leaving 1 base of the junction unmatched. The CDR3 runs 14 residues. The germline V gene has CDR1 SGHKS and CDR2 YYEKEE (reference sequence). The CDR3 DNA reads TGTGCCAGCAGCTTGGGGACAGGGGGAAATGAGCAGTTCTTC. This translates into CASSLGTGGNEQFF. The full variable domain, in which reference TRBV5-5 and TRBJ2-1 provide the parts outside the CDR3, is DAGVTQSPTHLIKTRGQQVTLRCSPISGHKSVSWYQQVLGQGPQFIFQYYEKEERGRGNFPDRFSARQFPNYSSELNVNALLLGDSALYLCASSLGTGGNEQFFGPGTRLTVL.

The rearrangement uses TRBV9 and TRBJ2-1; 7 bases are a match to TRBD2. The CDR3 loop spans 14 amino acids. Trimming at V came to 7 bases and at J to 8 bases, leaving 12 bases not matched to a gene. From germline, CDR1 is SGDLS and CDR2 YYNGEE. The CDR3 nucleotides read TGTGCCAGCTCTAAGGGGAGGGCCTCCGATGAGCAGTTCTTC. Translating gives CASSKGRASDEQFF.

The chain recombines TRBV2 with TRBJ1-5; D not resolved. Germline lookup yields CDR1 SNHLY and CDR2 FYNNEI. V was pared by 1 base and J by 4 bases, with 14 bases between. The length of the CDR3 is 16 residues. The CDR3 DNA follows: TGTGCCAGCAGTGAAGTGGCTCCTGAGAGGAATCAGCCCCAGCATTTT. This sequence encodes CASSEVAPERNQPQHF.

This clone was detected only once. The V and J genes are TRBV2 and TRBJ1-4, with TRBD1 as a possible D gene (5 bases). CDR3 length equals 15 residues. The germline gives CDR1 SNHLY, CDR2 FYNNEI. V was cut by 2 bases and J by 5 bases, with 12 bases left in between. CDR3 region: CASSESPGRNEKLFF. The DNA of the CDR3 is TGTGCCAGCAGTGAAAGCCCAGGGAGGAATGAAAAACTGTTTTTT.

The CDR3 DNA reads as TGTGCCAGCACCCCTGGGCCCGGGAGGGCGCAGTTCTTC. It translates to CASTPGPGRAQFF. V gene TRBV27 combines with J gene TRBJ2-1; 8 positions match TRBD2. Germline CDR1 reads MNHEY; CDR2 reads SMNVEV (reference sequence). The CDR3 loop spans 13 amino acids. The V and J ends lost 7 bases and 12 bases, in that order; junction bases with no gene match: 11.

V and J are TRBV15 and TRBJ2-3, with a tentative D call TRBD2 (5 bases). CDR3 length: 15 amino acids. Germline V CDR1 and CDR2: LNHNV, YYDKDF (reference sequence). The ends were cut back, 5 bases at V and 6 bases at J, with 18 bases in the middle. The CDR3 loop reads CATSEPYPGSDTQYF. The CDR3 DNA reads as TGTGCCACCAGCGAGCCCTATCCGGGGTCCGATACGCAGTATTTT. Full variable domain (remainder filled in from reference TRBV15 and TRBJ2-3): DAMVIQNPRYQVTQFGKPVTLSCSQTLNHNVMYWYQQKSSQAPKLLFHYYDKDFNNEADTPDNFQSRRPNTSFCFLDIRSPGLGDTAMYLCATSEPYPGSDTQYFGPGTRLTVL.

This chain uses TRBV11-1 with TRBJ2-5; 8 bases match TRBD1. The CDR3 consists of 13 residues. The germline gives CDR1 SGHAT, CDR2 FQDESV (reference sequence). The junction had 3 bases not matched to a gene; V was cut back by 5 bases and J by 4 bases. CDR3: CASSPGQGETQYF. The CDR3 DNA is TGTGCCAGCAGCCCAGGACAGGGAGAGACCCAGTACTTC.

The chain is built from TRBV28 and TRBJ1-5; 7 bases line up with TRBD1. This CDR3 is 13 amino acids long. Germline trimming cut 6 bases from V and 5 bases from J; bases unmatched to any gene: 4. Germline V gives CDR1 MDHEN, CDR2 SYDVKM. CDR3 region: CASRGQVHQPQHF. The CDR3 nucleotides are TGTGCCAGCAGAGGACAGGTACATCAGCCCCAGCATTTT.

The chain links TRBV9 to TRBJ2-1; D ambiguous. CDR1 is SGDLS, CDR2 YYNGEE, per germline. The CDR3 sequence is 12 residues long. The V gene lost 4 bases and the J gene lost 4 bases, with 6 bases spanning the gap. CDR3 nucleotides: TGTGCCAGCAGCCCGCGGTACAATGAGCAGTTCTTC. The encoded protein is CASSPRYNEQFF.

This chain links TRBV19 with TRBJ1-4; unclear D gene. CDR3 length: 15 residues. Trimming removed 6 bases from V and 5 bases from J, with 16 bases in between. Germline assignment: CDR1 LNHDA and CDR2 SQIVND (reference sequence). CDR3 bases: TGTGCCAGTAGGGCACCGTCCGGGAGAAATGAAAAACTGTTTTTT. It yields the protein CASRAPSGRNEKLFF.

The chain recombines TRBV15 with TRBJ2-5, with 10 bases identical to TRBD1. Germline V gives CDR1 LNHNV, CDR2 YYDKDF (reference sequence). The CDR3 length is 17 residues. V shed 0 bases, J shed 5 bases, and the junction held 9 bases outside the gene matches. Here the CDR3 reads CATSRDIRQGAGETQYF. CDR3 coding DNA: TGTGCCACCAGCAGAGATATACGACAGGGGGCTGGGGAGACCCAGTACTTC.